This entry concerns a single TCR beta chain. Its binding antigen is unknown. Base qualities are not provided; no much larger clone lies one nucleotide away. Libraries were built with the immunoSEQ multiplex PCR assay. For the multiplex PCR, a mixture combining 60 forward primers for TCR Vbeta segments and 13 reverse primers for TCR Jbeta segments was used. The CDR3 region of rearranged TCR beta genes was amplified from genomic DNA with a multiplex PCR assay. The Illumina HiSeq System was used to sequence the amplified TCR beta libraries as 87-base-pair reads. Regarding the original processing steps: Across the 670 or so repertoires, a later analysis counted 78 million or so unique TCR beta chains, 8.5 million to 12 million of which were shared by at least two donors. Raw reads were error-corrected and collapsed into unique sequences by a nearest-neighbor algorithm in which closely related sequences were merged to remove PCR and sequencing errors. V, D and J gene segments were assigned by aligning CDR3 sequences to IMGT reference sequences. Each retained sequence needed at least a six-nucleotide match to both a V gene segment and a J gene segment. A rearrangement counted as productive if the CDR3 had no stop codons and remained in frame with V and J, and every other rearrangement counted as non-productive. Following IMGT convention, CDR3 was defined as the stretch from the second conserved V-encoded cysteine up to the conserved J-encoded phenylalanine. The earlier analysis of some 540 of the donors excluded any sequence lacking an unambiguous match to a single V gene segment. An earlier analysis of 587 of the donors called V segments functional above 56.7% productive rearrangements and segregating when the between-donor standard deviation exceeded 5%. To diagnose cytomegalovirus status from the catalog of TCR beta chain sequences, a statistical classification framework was built. A later analysis assigned V and J genes by comparing TCR nucleotide sequences with IMGT/GENE-DB human TR gene sequences. In a later analysis, CDR3 sequences and most-parsimonious VDJ recombination scenarios were assigned using the TCRdist pipeline. In a later analysis, every TCR beta chain was defined by the combination of its CDR3 amino acid sequence and its V-gene family, and reads without a unique V-gene family were dropped. In a later analysis, 500 to 700 highly shared, low-generation-probability nucleotide sequences were removed to address suspected cross-contamination and a sequencing artifact. In a later analysis, a clonal expansion index was calculated for each public chain from normalized within-repertoire ranks of inferred template counts. In a later analysis, generation probabilities were computed using a VDJ recombination model fitted to out-of-frame rearrangements, and the results were checked against IGoR. A later analysis scored TCR-TCR, TCR-HLA and TCR-CMV co-occurrence with hypergeometric tests, applying a repertoire-size bias correction to TCR pairs. False discovery rates were estimated in a later analysis by permuting HLA or CMV assignments 20 times. In a later analysis, co-occurring TCRs were grouped with DBSCAN, and TCRdist sequence similarity was added when clustering was performed within HLA-allele-positive subsets. Repertoires with fewer than 30,000 or more than 120,000 public chains, plus five repertoires with anomalous nucleotide sharing, were excluded from co-occurrence clustering. TCRdb retrieved this table from immuneACCESS and kept in-frame rearrangements only. Not all clones are present; in checked studies, unresolved V genes account for under half, and no reason is known for the remainder. V, J and clone size are taken as reported in that table, and D and trimming were inferred from the DNA itself. The sample includes over 130,000 clones, with 61% observed a single time. The ten most abundant clones make up roughly 1.9% of the sample.

The cohort consisted of some 730 healthy bone marrow donors. All cohort members were sampled while nominally healthy, although unrecorded immune exposures were likely present. The donor tested CMV seronegative and was one of the 352 seronegative cohort members. Every donor gave a peripheral blood sample, and the peripheral blood mononuclear cells from that sample were used for TCR beta sequencing. Genomic DNA was extracted from the blood cell samples with the Qiagen DNeasy Blood Extraction Kit. This entry is derived from a study of cytomegalovirus exposure and HLA in healthy donors (dated by TCRdb to the late 2010s). About the full investigation: According to an earlier analysis of several hundred of the donors, about 179 million T cells yielded 120 million or so unique TCR beta sequences and approximately 280 Gb of sequence data. Class I and class II HLA loci were covered by the typing at four-digit resolution. Alongside the repertoire data, information on donor age, sex, ethnicity and CMV serostatus was compiled. The study was designed to test whether signatures of past pathogen exposure could be identified by cataloging public T cell receptors. Because of strong linkage in the cohort, roughly five DR-DQ haplotypes were treated as single units for association and clustering. Rather than using new phenotypic data, the later analysis identified candidate immune exposures from TCR beta sequences and from how often those sequences occurred across donors. In a later analysis, previously published TCR beta repertoires from several hundred donors were re-analyzed and high-resolution HLA genotyping was added so that TCR occurrence patterns could be studied. To decide whether each TCR beta V gene segment behaved as functional or pseudogenic, an earlier analysis of some 600 of the donors relied on high-throughput TCR beta sequencing. A later genetic analysis used genome-wide SNP genotypes for 398 of the 666 donors, treating that subset as a discovery cohort. The genetic ancestry cluster associated with self-reported Caucasian donors included about four fifths of the approximately 430 genotyped donors. An early release covering over 500 HLA-typed donors comprised approximately 290 gigabases of sequencing data and around 85 million unique TCR sequences. Along with the approximately 650-subject first cohort, a separate validation cohort of more than 90 different subjects was used. Typing coverage differed by locus: A, B, C, DRB1 and DQB1 were typed in roughly 620-630 donors, DQA1 in 500 to 550, DPA1 in approximately 600, and DPB1 in 472. The study combined high-throughput TCR immunosequencing, statistical association of individual TCRs with disease status, and machine learning to predict cytomegalovirus infection status. Across 398 genotyped donors of the cohort, an average of about 240,000 unique TCR beta nucleotide sequences per donor were sequenced, and 15% to 20% of those sequences were non-productive. All discovery cohort repertoires had been generated using a single sequencing platform. Using immunosequencing, the study profiled T cell repertoires from 640 or so subjects and related those repertoires to cytomegalovirus serostatus.

Results the study describes overall, beyond this receptor: Sequencing depth was assumed to be roughly uniform across donors in the presence/absence analyses, though that assumption may not hold. Only TCR beta chains were sequenced in this cohort, and the absence of alpha or paired-chain data limited detectable features. Most TCR sequences were observed very rarely across donors, whereas some public TCRs were present in many individuals. About 15 rarely observed V segments, including chromosome 9 orphons, were excluded from the earlier analysis of approximately 600 of the donors because counts were too low. The 87-base-pair reads could not distinguish some IMGT-functional V segments, including TRBV6-2 and TRBV6-3, so those segments were excluded. According to the authors, the approach could potentially be generalized to other disease states and immunological phenotypes. CMV serostatus was the only immune exposure information available for the cohort. When HLA alleles, especially DR and DQ, strongly co-occurred, attributing TCR associations to individual alleles was difficult. In vitro tests confirmed that a few of the cytomegalovirus-associated TCR beta chains recognize cytomegalovirus antigens. According to a later analysis, parvovirus B19, influenza, CMV and Epstein-Barr virus appeared linked to several top co-occurrence clusters. Specific HLA alleles were associated with 16,951 TCR beta sequences at a false discovery rate of 0.05 in a later analysis. The sequencing pipeline was judged likely to have produced a cluster of highly shared sequence variants as a technical artifact. According to a later analysis, most CMV-associated TCR beta chains appeared to be HLA-restricted, and the HLA associations seemed to be driven largely by CMV exposure. Correlated functional status among segregating V segments might reflect linkage disequilibrium, but an unknown experimental factor could not be ruled out. A later genetic analysis reported fewer N-insertions in productive TCRs among donors in an Asian-associated ancestry cluster than the roughly 700-donor mean. The study listed 164 TCR beta chains as associated with cytomegalovirus. A further reported finding was that TCR beta sequences accurately predicted the HLA-A and HLA-B alleles for most subjects in the first cohort. In a later analysis, TCR association rates were found to vary across HLA loci, with the most associated TCRs seen for DRB1 alleles and the fewest for HLA-C alleles. V-gene and J-gene trimming of TCR beta chains was associated with a missense DCLRE1C variant in a later genetic analysis, and the association was replicated in an independent cohort. The classifier was reported to diagnose cytomegalovirus status with high specificity and sensitivity in both the original and validation cohorts. An earlier analysis of 587 of the donors showed that most TCR beta V segments appeared in productive rearrangements either about 87% or about 30% of the time, which broadly matched IMGT annotations. A later analysis found that HLA-associated TCR beta chains were more clonally expanded and had lower generation probabilities than equally common non-associated chains. Because some donors lacked HLA typing at each locus, the association tests relied only on the typed subset.

The germline V gene yields MGHDK for CDR1 and SYGVNS for CDR2. The CDR3 spans 16 residues, from the cysteine through the phenylalanine. The retained sequence is limited to the CDR3, 48 bases, with the frame set at the first base. Clipping removes 2 bases from V and 1 base from J, with 4 as the unmatched junction base count. The chain was built from TRBV25-1 and TRBJ1-4, with 7 central nucleotides matching TRBD1. This sequence was found in a male donor in good health and CMV-seronegative. Sample: PBMCs. The DNA sequence follows: TGTGCCAGCAGTGAACTCCCAGGGGGAACTAATGAAAAACTGTTTTTT. This gives the protein CASSELPGGTNEKLFF.